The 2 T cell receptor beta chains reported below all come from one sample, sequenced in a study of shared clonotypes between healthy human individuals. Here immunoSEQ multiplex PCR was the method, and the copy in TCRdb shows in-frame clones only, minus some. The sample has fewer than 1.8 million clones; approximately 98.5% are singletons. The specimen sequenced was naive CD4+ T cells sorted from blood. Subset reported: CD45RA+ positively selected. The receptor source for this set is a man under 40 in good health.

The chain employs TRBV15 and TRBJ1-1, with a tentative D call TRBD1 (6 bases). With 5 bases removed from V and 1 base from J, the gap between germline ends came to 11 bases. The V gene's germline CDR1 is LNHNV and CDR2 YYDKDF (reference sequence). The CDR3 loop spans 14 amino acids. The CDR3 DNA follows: TGTGCCACCAGCTGGGGACACCAGAACACTGAAGCTTTCTTT. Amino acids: CATSWGHQNTEAFF.

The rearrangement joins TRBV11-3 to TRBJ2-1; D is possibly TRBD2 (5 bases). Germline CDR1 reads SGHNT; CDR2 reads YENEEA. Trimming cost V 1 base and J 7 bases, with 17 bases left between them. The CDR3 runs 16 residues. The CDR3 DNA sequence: TGTGCCAGCAGCTTAGGAGGGCAGGCCGTGAGGAATGAGCAGTTCTTC. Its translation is CASSLGGQAVRNEQFF.